The TCR beta chain under discussion was sequenced for a study of yellow fever vaccine responses in identical twins. A note on this clonotype: The antigen is not known.

General study results and limits: A vaccine T cell response that seemed partly convergent and partly personalized was reported in twins.

TCRdb processed the RT-PCR reads anew with MiXCR; each CDR3 protein has one entry. Counted here are over 1,500 distinct CDR3 sequences, approximately 88% occurring once; the ten biggest clones make up around 6%. This sequence was found in a young woman who received the yellow fever vaccine. The sample was T cells from blood (PBMCs), unsorted or a sorted subset (not recorded which), taken before or after yellow fever vaccination (not recorded which).

Here the CDR3 DNA reads TGCGCCAGCAGCTTGGCCCCGCCCCAAGAGACCCAGTACTTC. Residues: CASSLAPPQETQYF. The V call is TRBV5-1, the J call TRBJ2-5; unclear D gene. V lost 0 bases to trimming and J lost 1 base, with 7 bases between them. The CDR3 sequence is 14 residues long. Germline assignment: CDR1 SGHRS and CDR2 YFSETQ.